This T cell receptor beta chain was obtained from a study of blood T cell repertoires in COVID-19. About the research overall: COVID-19 samples collected from the United States, Italy and Spain covered acute and convalescent phases. Sample material is recorded as cDNA or gDNA derived from T cells, B-cell-depleted T cells, or PBMCs.

Seattle's cohort entered during active infection and was followed longitudinally. In the original analysis: How many nucleated cells were present was estimated from reference gene primer amplification. Assay used: immunoSEQ multiplex PCR; TCRdb lists only in-frame clones, some missing. V and J calls and clone size are copied from that table; D and trimming were computed from the DNA. This repertoire shows about 170,000 clones, around 84% found once; its top ten account for roughly 15%. A few counts support this clone. This TCR derives from a woman aged 65 to 85 with COVID-19, enrolled during active disease. Sequencing was performed on peripheral blood.

In DNA form, the CDR3 reads TGTGCCAGCAGTTACGGGGGACAGCGCGTTGGCTACACCTTC. Translation: CASSYGGQRVGYTF. This chain links TRBV6-5 with TRBJ1-2; 7 bases align to TRBD1. The CDR3 sequence is 14 residues long. V lost 2 bases and J lost 7; bases outside the gene matches: 7. Germline V gives CDR1 MNHEY, CDR2 SVGAGI.